A single sample is the source of the 2 T cell receptor beta chains below, sequenced in a study of early T cells in non-severe SARS-CoV-2 infection. TCRdb reprocessed the 5' RACE reads with MiXCR, giving one entry per CDR3 protein. This sample has some 91,000 distinct CDR3 sequences, with about 11% found just once. The starting material was whole blood, obtained at baseline. All receptors come from an adult who was a healthcare worker with PCR-confirmed SARS-CoV-2 infection or an uninfected control (not recorded which).

The CDR3 region is CASSEVLGETEAFF. Written as DNA, the CDR3 is TGTGCCAGCAGTGAAGTGCTGGGTGAGACTGAAGCTTTCTTT. The V call is TRBV6-1, the J call TRBJ1-1; D remains ambiguous. Germline lookup yields CDR1 MNHNS and CDR2 SASEGT. The CDR3 is made up of 14 amino acids. V was clipped by 1 base and J by 5 bases, with 11 bases between them.

The chain combines TRBV7-6 with TRBJ1-1; D possibly corresponds to TRBD1 (6 bases). The germline V and J ends were trimmed by 1 base and 8 bases, with 11 bases remaining between them. Germline V gene lookup returns CDR1 SGHVS and CDR2 FNYEAQ. The CDR3 is 13 residues long. Here the CDR3 DNA reads TGTGCCAGCAGCTTAGGGGACACAGGGGAAGCTTTCTTT. Protein sequence: CASSLGDTGEAFF.